The rows below give T cell receptor beta chains drawn from one sample of a study of low-dose radiotherapy and immunotherapy resistance in tumors. Via MiXCR, TCRdb re-called the reads, giving one row per CDR3 protein. The sample includes about 39,000 distinct CDR3 sequences, roughly 20% of them seen just once. This material consisted of PBMCs, taken after low-dose radiotherapy plus immunotherapy. The origin of the receptors is a female donor with ovarian cancer. CDR3s include the opening cysteine and the closing phenylalanine or tryptophan. D genes are given only for firm matches. Size values are once, few and many counts, or a class for expanded clones, and some rows have none.

cdr3_nt cdr3_aa j_call clone_size v_call d_call
TGCAGCGTTGAAAAGGGACAGGGGGCCCACGAGCAGTACTTC CSVEKGQGAHEQYF TRBJ2-7 - TRBV29-1 TRBD1
TGTGCCAGCAGCGTAGGTCTCCCCTCCGGTGAGCAGTTCTTC CASSVGLPSGEQFF TRBJ2-1 many TRBV9 -
TGCGCCAGCAGCTTGGGGAAGGAAACCGGGGAGCTGTTTTTT CASSLGKETGELFF TRBJ2-2 many TRBV5-1 -
TGTGCCAGCAGTGACCGGCAGGGGTTAAACTCCTACAATGAGCAGTTCTTC CASSDRQGLNSYNEQFF TRBJ2-1 many TRBV25-1 -
TGTGCCAGCTCCACTTACGGGCAGGGTTTCTCGGTTCGTGGCTACACCTTC CASSTYGQGFSVRGYTF TRBJ1-2 - TRBV28 -
TGCGCCAGCAGCCCAGGACAGGGGGCAGCTCGCTACAATGAGCAGTTCTTC CASSPGQGAARYNEQFF TRBJ2-1 many TRBV5-1 TRBD1
TGCAGCGGCCTATACGGGAATGGCTACACCTTC CSGLYGNGYTF TRBJ1-2 many TRBV29-1 -
TGTGCCATCAGTGACAACAGGGGACGGGAGACCCAGTACTTC CAISDNRGRETQYF TRBJ2-5 few TRBV10-3 TRBD1
TGTGCCATCAGCCACAGCCAGGAGGATGGCTACACCTTC CAISHSQEDGYTF TRBJ1-2 many TRBV10-3 -
TGCGCCAGCAGCTTGGCCGGGGGGGGCCTTCCCCCTTACGAGCAGTACTTC CASSLAGGGLPPYEQYF TRBJ2-7 many TRBV5-1 TRBD2
TGTGCCAGCAGCGTAGGCACAGGGGATAGGACAGATACGCAGTATTTT CASSVGTGDRTDTQYF TRBJ2-3 many TRBV9 TRBD1
TGTGCCACCTCTCCGGGACAGGCGCAAGAGGCCCAGTACTTC CATSPGQAQEAQYF TRBJ2-5 - TRBV28 TRBD1
TGCAGCGTTGACCCCCTGGTCCGTTTCTCGGATACGCAGTATTTT CSVDPLVRFSDTQYF TRBJ2-3 many TRBV29-1 -
TGCAGCGTGGCCAAGGCAGGGGATCCTTATGGCTACACCTTC CSVAKAGDPYGYTF TRBJ1-2 - TRBV29-1 -
TGCGCCAGCAGTCAAGCTCCTCCTAGCGGGAGACCCTACGAGCAGTACTTC CASSQAPPSGRPYEQYF TRBJ2-7 - TRBV23-1 TRBD2
TGCAGTGCCCCACGGACAGGGGAAGAGACCCAGTACTTC CSAPRTGEETQYF TRBJ2-5 many TRBV20-1 TRBD1
TGTGCCAGCAGTGATATAAGGGTTGGACTCGGAACTAACTATGGCTACACCTTC CASSDIRVGLGTNYGYTF TRBJ1-2 many TRBV6-2/TRBV6-3 -
TGTGCCAGCAGTCCCGGAGGGGGGAACACCGGGGAGCTGTTTTTT CASSPGGGNTGELFF TRBJ2-2 medium-sized TRBV28 -
TGTGCCAGCATTCAGGGTCTCTACACTGGGGCCAACGTCCTGACTTTC CASIQGLYTGANVLTF TRBJ2-6 many TRBV12-3/TRBV12-4 -
TGTGCCAGTAGTCCCGGACAGGGGGCGCTGAATGAGCAGTTCTTC CASSPGQGALNEQFF TRBJ2-1 many TRBV19 TRBD1
TGTGCCAGCGCCAAAGGACACTTGATCTACGAGCAGTACTTC CASAKGHLIYEQYF TRBJ2-7 many TRBV6-2/TRBV6-3 -
TGTGCCAGCAGGGCCGGGACAGGGATGGACTATGGCTACACCTTC CASRAGTGMDYGYTF TRBJ1-2 - TRBV5-4 TRBD1
TGTGCCAGCAGTGAAACCGGGACTTCATGGCCTGAAGCTTTCTTT CASSETGTSWPEAFF TRBJ1-1 many TRBV6-1 -
TGTGCCAGCAGTAGGACAGGTCAATCCTACGAGCAGTACTTC CASSRTGQSYEQYF TRBJ2-7 many TRBV12-3/TRBV12-4 TRBD1
TGTGCCAGCAGTTCCCCCCTTCAGCCCCAGCATTTT CASSSPLQPQHF TRBJ1-5 few TRBV28 -
TGTGCCAGTAAGAGTTCGGGCGGACTCACAGATACGCAGTATTTT CASKSSGGLTDTQYF TRBJ2-3 - TRBV19 -
TGCGCCAGCAGCTTGGGTGGCGGGATCTCCTACAATGAGCAGTTCTTC CASSLGGGISYNEQFF TRBJ2-1 many TRBV5-1 -
TGTGCCAGCAGCTGGGGACTAGCGGCTCAAGAGACCCAGTACTTC CASSWGLAAQETQYF TRBJ2-5 once TRBV5-6 TRBD2
TGTGCCAGCTCACCAGGCAGACAGGCCGATCGAACAAGAGAAGCTTTCTTT CASSPGRQADRTREAFF TRBJ1-1 many TRBV18 -
TGTGCCAGCAGCTTACTTGAGACCGGGGAGCTGTTTTTT CASSLLETGELFF TRBJ2-2 many TRBV7-2 -
TGTGCCAGCAGCTTAGGAGGGACAGCTGGGGCCAACGTCCTGACTTTC CASSLGGTAGANVLTF TRBJ2-6 - TRBV7-3 -
TGTGCCACCTCCCGGGACAGCTCCTACAATGAGCAGTTCTTC CATSRDSSYNEQFF TRBJ2-1 many TRBV2 TRBD1
TGTGCCAGCATAGTCCAGGGGAGTGAGCAGTTCTTC CASIVQGSEQFF TRBJ2-1 medium-sized TRBV2 -
TGTGCCAGTAGTATTCCCGCGGGGTCCGGGTACGAGCAGTACTTC CASSIPAGSGYEQYF TRBJ2-7 many TRBV19 -
TGTGCCAGTAGTATTTCCCTCGGGACAGGGGTGTACGAGCAGTACTTC CASSISLGTGVYEQYF TRBJ2-7 many TRBV19 TRBD1
TGTGCCAGCAGCGAACATCTCGGCGGGAACACCGGGGAGCTGTTTTTT CASSEHLGGNTGELFF TRBJ2-2 many TRBV2 -